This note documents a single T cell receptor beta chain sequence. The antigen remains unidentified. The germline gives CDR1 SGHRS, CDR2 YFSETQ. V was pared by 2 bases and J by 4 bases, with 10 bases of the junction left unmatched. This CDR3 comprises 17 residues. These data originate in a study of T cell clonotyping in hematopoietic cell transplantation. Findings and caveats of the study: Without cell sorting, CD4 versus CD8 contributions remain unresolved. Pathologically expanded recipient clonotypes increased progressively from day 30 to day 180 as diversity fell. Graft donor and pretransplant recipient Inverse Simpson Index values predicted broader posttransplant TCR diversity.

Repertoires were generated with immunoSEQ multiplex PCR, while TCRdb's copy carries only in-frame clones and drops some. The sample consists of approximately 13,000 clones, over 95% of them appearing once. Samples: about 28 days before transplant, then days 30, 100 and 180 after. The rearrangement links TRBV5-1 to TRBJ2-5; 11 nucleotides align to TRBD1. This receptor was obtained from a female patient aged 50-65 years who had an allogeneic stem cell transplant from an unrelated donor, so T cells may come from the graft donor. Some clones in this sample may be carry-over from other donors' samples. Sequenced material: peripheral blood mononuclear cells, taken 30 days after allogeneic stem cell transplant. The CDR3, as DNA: TGCGCCAGCAGCTTACTGGGGACAGGGGGTGGAGCAGAGACCCAGTACTTC. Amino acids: CASSLLGTGGGAETQYF. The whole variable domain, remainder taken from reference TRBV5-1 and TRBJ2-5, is KAGVTQTPRYLIKTRGQQVTLSCSPISGHRSVSWYQQTPGQGLQFLFEYFSETQRNKGNFPGRFSGRQFSNSRSEMNVSTLELGDSALYLCASSLLGTGGGAETQYFGPGTRLLVL.